This T cell receptor beta chain was retrieved from a study of beta chain features in type 1 diabetes (dated by TCRdb to about 2018). Study-level background: Patients and healthy donors did not differ in mean age, gender distribution, total cell number or subset yield. A total of under 120,000,000 sorted cells were examined across all samples, and RNA yield correlated strongly with the number of cells per subset. The study compared TCRB repertoires of sorted circulating CD4+ T cell subsets between recently diagnosed type 1 diabetes patients and matched healthy donors. Regulatory and stem cell-like memory subsets were isolated from only 8 patients and 8 healthy donors, whereas naive and central memory subsets came from all 28 donors.

A few counts support this clone. What antigen it recognizes has not been identified. Base qualities are not recorded, but no much larger clone differs from it by a single base. The entire isolated RNA was reverse transcribed using the High Capacity cDNA Reverse Transcription Kit, and thus expressed TCRB transcripts were sequenced. Deep immunoSEQ sequencing was performed on naive, central memory and regulatory T cell samples, with an average of roughly 3.5 million total reads per sample. Sorted cells were lysed in RLT buffer, and RNA was extracted using DNase-treated RNeasy Micro or Mini kits according to cell number. To prevent cross-contamination, each cell subset was processed individually, whereas patient and healthy donor samples were processed jointly. Using the immunoSEQ multiplex PCR, TCRB sequences were amplified from cDNA into 87-bp fragments spanning the CDR3 region. The amplicons were sequenced using the Illumina HiSeq platform. In the source study's methods: Synthetic template baselines were used to correct PCR bias computationally, reads within Hamming distance 2 were collapsed, and singletons that could not be merged were discarded. Reads were aligned to IMGT to assign V, D and J genes, CDR3 length, and insertions or deletions at six rearrangement sites. Within each subset, clonotype counts were normalized to the number of sorted cells before true diversity and Gini coefficients were calculated with the tcR R package. Repertoire sharing was quantified using the overlap coefficient calculated on TCRB nucleotide sequences. As a proxy for the pre-selection repertoire, out-of-frame TCRB sequences from naive cells were analyzed. The clones in this table, taken by TCRdb from immuneACCESS, are in-frame only. Not every clone is retained; where verified, under half of the shortfall comes from an unresolved V gene, and the cause of the rest is unknown. V and J calls and clone size come straight from that table; D and trimming were deduced from the DNA. The sample table records about 280,000 clones; about 15% of these occur just once. The ten largest make up roughly 0.015% of the sample.

From each donor, a single peripheral blood sample of approximately 120 mL on average was drawn into heparinised tubes. Using a panel that included CD45RO, CCR7, CD25, CD127, CD95 and CD27, naive, central memory, regulatory and stem cell-like memory CD4+ T cells were sorted on a BD FACSAria II. Purity was above 95% for every sorted population. PBMCs were isolated right away by Lymphoprep density gradient centrifugation and were stained directly, without culture. Samples were stained and sorted in pairs, with one healthy donor and one patient per experiment, so that batch effects were minimized. What the study reported, not specific to this receptor: At VDJ recombination sites, type 1 diabetes patients had fewer insertions and more deleted nucleotides, which implies abnormalities in thymic rearrangement. Naive, central memory and regulatory TCRB repertoires appeared to be more similar among patients than among healthy donors. Because cDNA was sequenced instead of genomic DNA, highly expressing activated cells could be over-represented, though the groups showed no difference in activation or CD3 levels. Only small numbers of individuals were included in the HLA sub-analyses, which left unresolved whether HLA type had any influence on TCRB rearrangement. PCR might favor shorter templates, but patient and control samples were amplified and corrected together, so any skew would affect both groups equally. A moderate but significant shortening of TCRB CDR3 length was observed in type 1 diabetes patients in all four CD4+ subsets.

Compared with germline, V lacks 8 bases and J lacks 4 bases; bases without a gene match: 11. CDR1 SEHNR and CDR2 FQNEAQ are derived from the germline V gene (reference sequence). Its CDR3 holds 15 amino acids, cysteine through phenylalanine. Kept here is only the CDR3 DNA, which spans 45 bases and is read in frame from base 1. This sequence was found in a man between 18 and 29 years old with type 1 diabetes. The rearrangement combines TRBV7-9 with TRBJ2-1; TRBD2 aligns with 7 central bases. Sequencing used naive CD4+ T cells from blood. The meaning of the sample's cell subset or site label: true naive CD4+ T cells. The CDR3 reads CASGAGASGYNEQFF. The DNA is as follows: TGTGCCAGCGGCGCCGGGGCTAGCGGATACAATGAGCAGTTCTTC.